This T cell receptor (beta chain) was sequenced in a study of blood T cell repertoires in COVID-19 (dated by TCRdb to about 2020). At the level of the whole study: Samples covering the acute and convalescent phases of COVID-19 were provided by collaborators in the United States, Italy and Spain. The samples were drawn from the first 160 participants of the ongoing ImmuneRACE study and from some 1,300 subjects provided by 6 global collaborators. HLA class I and class II types, where available, came from metadata supplied by the sample provider rather than from assay-based typing. A freely available public database, intended as a resource for researchers studying the immune response to SARS-CoV-2, is where the repertoires were released. Subjects who had been exposed to COVID-19, were actively infected with it, or had recovered from it provided the deeply sampled blood TCRbeta repertoires that made up the dataset. The material from the prospective study consisted of cDNA or gDNA derived from T cells, B-cell-depleted T cells, or PBMCs. The sample metadata nearly always contained a de-identified subject ID, COVID-19 status, age in years and sex.

The immunoSEQ Assay, a bias-controlled multiplex PCR, was used to amplify TCRbeta CDR3 regions from genomic DNA. Per the original workflow: The number of nucleated cells in each sample was estimated from the amplification of reference gene primers within the assay. To quantify the absolute abundance of each unique TCRbeta CDR3 rearrangement, sequence reads were collapsed and filtered. For each sample, productive Simpson clonality was calculated by taking the square root of Simpson's diversity index across productive rearrangements. Drawn from immuneACCESS, this table holds only the in-frame rearrangements with V and J called that TCRdb kept. Clones are partly lost; checked studies trace under half to an unresolved V gene and leave the rest unexplained. V and J calls and clone size are as listed in that table; D and trimming were resolved from the DNA. This sample holds about 190,000 clones; almost 80% were observed only once. The leading ten clones occupy roughly 28% of the sample.

Broader findings and caveats from the paper: The quantity of clinical and demographic metadata differed by source and by participant and was supplied without curation.

The CDR3 goes from the cysteine to the phenylalanine over 14 residues. Kept here is only the CDR3 DNA, which spans 42 bases and is read in frame from base 1. Trimming leaves V shorter by 4 bases and J shorter by 4 bases, with the junction holding 3 bases beyond the gene matches. According to the germline V gene, CDR1 reads SGHRS and CDR2 reads YFSETQ. Collaborating institutions collected whole blood in K2EDTA tubes following their own protocols. For TCRbeta analysis, collaborators shipped samples as frozen whole blood, isolated PBMCs, or DNA extracted from either of those sample types. Remarks on this clone: Its cognate antigen has yet to be identified. No base-level quality is on record; no much larger clone is a single base apart.

Sequencing input: peripheral blood. This receptor was identified in a woman aged 65 to 85 with acute or convalescent COVID-19. The chain is encoded by TRBV5-1 joined to TRBJ1-1, with 11 bases matching TRBD1. The DNA sequence reads TGCGCCAGCAGCCCTGGGACAGGGGGCACTGAAGCTTTCTTT. Its protein product is CASSPGTGGTEAFF.